The 24 T cell receptor beta chains in this list originate from one sample, sequenced in a study of blood T cell repertoires in COVID-19. Repertoires were generated with immunoSEQ multiplex PCR, while TCRdb's copy carries only in-frame clones and drops some. The table lists 450,000 to 500,000 clones, roughly 85% of them singletons, with under 4% in the top ten. Material for sequencing was peripheral blood. Every receptor here comes from a human donor in a cohort sampled during active COVID-19.

The rearrangement joins TRBV10-3 to TRBJ2-7; D is perhaps TRBD1 (6 bases). Germline-derived CDR1 and CDR2 are ENHRY and SYGVKD. This CDR3 contains 12 residues. V was cut by 6 bases and J by 6 bases, with 12 bases left in between. CDR3 in DNA: TGTGCCATCAGGAGAGGGGGTCTCGAGCAGTACTTC. Its translation: CAIRRGGLEQYF.

The DNA for the CDR3 is TGCGCCAGCAGCTTGTGGACCCAGCGACTAGCGGAGTACAATGAGCAGTTCTTC. Its translation: CASSLWTQRLAEYNEQFF. V and J are TRBV5-1 and TRBJ2-1; the match to TRBD2 covers 9 bases. The CDR3 length is 18 residues. The V gene end was trimmed by 1 base and the J gene end by 4 bases; junction bases not matched to a gene: 12. Germline lookup yields CDR1 SGHRS and CDR2 YFSETQ.

The CDR3 loop reads CASSYTGTTYNEQFF. CDR3 sequence (DNA): TGTGCCAGCAGCTATACCGGGACTACGTACAATGAGCAGTTCTTC. The chain is built from TRBV6-5 and TRBJ2-1, with TRBD2 identical over 7 bases. The CDR3 runs 15 residues. The J segment lost 4 bases and the V segment lost 6 bases, leaving 9 bases of the junction unmatched. Looked up from germline, CDR1 is MNHEY and CDR2 is SVGAGI.

This chain joins TRBV2 and TRBJ1-2; no clear D gene. CDR1 is SNHLY and CDR2 is FYNNEI in the germline V gene. The CDR3 contains 12 residues. V was clipped by 8 bases and J by 4 bases, with 11 bases between them. The CDR3 DNA sequence: TGTGCCAGCCCGGGTTCTCGCTATGGCTACACCTTC. Its protein product is CASPGSRYGYTF.

V gene TRBV5-1 combines with J gene TRBJ2-1, with no clear D. CDR1 is SGHRS, CDR2 YFSETQ, per germline. The length of the CDR3 is 15 residues. V was pared by 3 bases and J by 7 bases, with 17 bases between. In DNA form, the CDR3 reads TGCGCCAGCAGCTACCTTGGGCTGGTAGTAAATGAGCAGTTCTTC. It codes for CASSYLGLVVNEQFF. Based on the CDR3 plus reference TRBV5-1 and TRBJ2-1, the full variable domain is KAGVTQTPRYLIKTRGQQVTLSCSPISGHRSVSWYQQTPGQGLQFLFEYFSETQRNKGNFPGRFSGRQFSNSRSEMNVSTLELGDSALYLCASSYLGLVVNEQFFGPGTRLTVL.

The V call is TRBV11-3, the J call TRBJ2-1; 9 positions agree with TRBD2. The CDR3 contains 17 residues. The trim removed 5 bases at V and 6 bases at J, leaving 14 bases unmatched. Germline values: CDR1 SGHNT, CDR2 YENEEA. CDR3 in DNA: TGTGCCAGCAGCCCTAGAGCGGGAGGAACAATCGGCAATGAGCAGTTCTTC. This encodes CASSPRAGGTIGNEQFF. Looking up the rest from reference TRBV11-3 and TRBJ2-1 gives the full variable domain: EAGVVQSPRYKIIEKKQPVAFWCNPISGHNTLYWYLQNLGQGPELLIRYENEEAVDDSQLPKDRFSAERLKGVDSTLKIQPAELGDSAVYLCASSPRAGGTIGNEQFFGPGTRLTVL.

The genes are TRBV6-5 and TRBJ1-1; TRBD1 matches 9 bases. The germline V gene has CDR1 MNHEY and CDR2 SVGAGI. Losses at the gene ends were 7 bases for V and 6 bases for J; bases not matched to a gene: 12. The CDR3 extends over 15 amino acids. The CDR3 sequence is CASISRTGAISEAFF. DNA for the CDR3: TGTGCCAGCATCTCAAGGACAGGGGCGATCTCTGAAGCTTTCTTT.

The chain combines TRBV15 with TRBJ1-2; 8 positions match TRBD1. V lost 0 bases and J lost 4; bases outside the gene matches: 1. The CDR3 length is 14 residues. Per the germline V gene, CDR1 is LNHNV and CDR2 is YYDKDF (reference sequence). The CDR3 DNA is TGTGCCACCAGCAGAGATCAGGGGGCCTATGGCTACACCTTC. Amino acid sequence: CATSRDQGAYGYTF.

V usage is TRBV7-8 and J usage is TRBJ2-1; TRBD1 might be the D (5 bases). The CDR3 is 17 amino acids. V shed 2 bases and J shed 4 bases, with 18 bases lying between them. Per the germline V gene, CDR1 is SGHVS and CDR2 is FQNEAQ. The CDR3 DNA is TGTGCCAGCAGCTTAAGACAGCGAAGTACCACGTACAATGAGCAGTTCTTC. Translated: CASSLRQRSTTYNEQFF.

The chain links TRBV21-1 to TRBJ2-7; the D call in the table, TRBD2, was not verified against the DNA. TRBV21-1 is tagged as a pseudogene. The CDR3 consists of 16 residues. The CDR3 DNA is TGTGCCAGCAGCAAAATAGCGGGAGAGAGGGCCTACGAGCAGTACTTC. This codes for CASSKIAGERAYEQYF.

The chain couples TRBV9 to TRBJ1-3; no firm D call. Germline V gene sequence: CDR1 SGDLS, CDR2 YYNGEE. V shed 0 bases and J shed 4 bases, with 11 bases lying between them. The CDR3 is 15 residues long. The CDR3 nucleotides are TGTGCCAGCAGCGTAGACCCGGTGATCGGAAACACCATATATTTT. Protein product: CASSVDPVIGNTIYF.

This rearrangement joins TRBV10-2 to TRBJ2-1, with a weak D call TRBD1 (7 bases). Deletions cut 5 bases from V and 7 bases from J, with 12 bases between. Germline V gene lookup returns CDR1 WSHSY and CDR2 SAAADI. This CDR3 region has 13 residues. DNA of the CDR3: TGCGCCAGCAGTCCAGGGGGGCGGAATGAGCAGTTCTTC. This gives the protein CASSPGGRNEQFF.

The genes are TRBV9 and TRBJ1-1; D is undetermined. V was trimmed by 4 bases and J by 2 bases, leaving 9 bases between them. The CDR3 loop spans 13 amino acids. Looked up from germline, CDR1 is SGDLS and CDR2 is YYNGEE. The CDR3 nucleotides read TGTGCCAGCAGCCTGACACATAACACTGAAGCTTTCTTT. As protein: CASSLTHNTEAFF.

The chain uses TRBV9 and TRBJ1-1, with a tentative D call TRBD1 (6 bases). Germline lookup yields CDR1 SGDLS and CDR2 YYNGEE. The CDR3 covers 14 residues. With 4 bases removed from V and 2 bases from J, the gap between germline ends came to 12 bases. CDR3 in DNA: TGTGCCAGCAGCTTCGACAGGAGAAACACTGAAGCTTTCTTT. Amino acid sequence: CASSFDRRNTEAFF.

This chain joins TRBV18 and TRBJ1-2; 10 nucleotides align to TRBD1. This CDR3 has 14 residues. Germline V gives CDR1 KGHSH, CDR2 LQKENI. V lost 2 bases to trimming and J lost 8 bases; unmatched junction nucleotides: 5. The CDR3 region is CASSPRQGAEGYTF. CDR3 bases: TGTGCCAGCTCACCAAGACAGGGGGCAGAAGGCTACACCTTC. The full variable domain, with the rest looked up from reference TRBV18 and TRBJ1-2, is NAGVMQNPRHLVRRRGQEARLRCSPMKGHSHVYWYRQLPEEGLKFMVYLQKENIIDESGMPKERFSAEFPKEGPSILRIQQVVRGDSAAYFCASSPRQGAEGYTFGSGTRLTVV.

This clone appeared once. J is TRBJ2-5 and V is TRBV20-1; D is uncertain. Trimming shortened V by 7 bases and J by 5 bases, and 8 bases separated the two germline ends. Per germline, CDR1 DFQATT and CDR2 SNEGSKA (reference sequence). There are 10 residues in the CDR3. CDR3 DNA: TGCAGTGGGAGCCATGAGACCCAGTACTTC. Translation: CSGSHETQYF.

This clone showed up just a few times. The chain employs TRBV3-1 (or the pseudogene TRBV3-2) and TRBJ1-2; 9 bases fit TRBD1. CDR1 and CDR2 from the germline V gene are LGHDT and YNNKEL (reference sequence). The junction had 8 bases not matched to a gene; V was cut back by 1 base and J by 8 bases. The CDR3 consists of 15 residues. The CDR3 loop reads CASSQGNRDRVGYTF. As DNA, the CDR3 is TGTGCCAGCAGCCAAGGAAATCGGGACAGGGTCGGCTACACCTTC.

This chain links TRBV30 with TRBJ2-1; 13 nucleotides line up with TRBD2. CDR3 length: 17 amino acids. Germline assignment: CDR1 GTSNPN and CDR2 SVGIG (reference sequence). The trim removed 6 bases at V and 1 base at J, leaving 9 bases unmatched. The CDR3 DNA reads TGTGCCTGCTACCTAGGACTAGCGGGAGAGTCCTACAATGAGCAGTTCTTC. This sequence encodes CACYLGLAGESYNEQFF.

The V and J genes are TRBV28 and TRBJ1-1; D is unresolved. Germline CDR1 MDHEN, CDR2 SYDVKM. CDR3 length equals 15 residues. V was trimmed by 5 bases and J by 1 base, leaving 14 bases between them. The chain's CDR3 is CASSPRGATNTEAFF. CDR3 coding DNA: TGTGCCAGCAGTCCGCGGGGAGCTACGAACACTGAAGCTTTCTTT. The whole variable domain, filled in from reference TRBV28 and TRBJ1-1, reads DVKVTQSSRYLVKRTGEKVFLECVQDMDHENMFWYRQDPGLGLRLIYFSYDVKMKEKGDIPEGYSVSREKKERFSLILESASTNQTSMYLCASSPRGATNTEAFFGQGTRLTVV.

The chain couples TRBV20-1 to TRBJ1-1; D remains ambiguous. Germline V lookup: CDR1 DFQATT, CDR2 SNEGSKA (reference sequence). Trimming cost V 6 bases and J 3 bases, with 8 bases left between them. This CDR3 is 11 amino acids long. The CDR3: CSARWDTEAFF. CDR3 bases: TGCAGTGCCAGGTGGGACACTGAAGCTTTCTTT.

In regard to this clone: The sample carries other DNA sequences with the same CDR3. This rearrangement joins TRBV6-5 to TRBJ1-3, with TRBD1 matching 8 bases. The junction had 1 base not matched to a gene; V was cut back by 2 bases and J by 4 bases. Germline CDR1 MNHEY, CDR2 SVGAGI. The CDR3 extends over 14 amino acids. The CDR3: CASSYDRGGNTIYF. DNA of the CDR3: TGTGCCAGCAGTTACGACAGGGGCGGAAACACCATATATTTT.

J is TRBJ1-2 and V is TRBV4-3, with TRBD1 matching over 8 bases. The CDR3 runs to 15 residues. The germline V gene has CDR1 LGHNA and CDR2 YSLEER. V was clipped by 3 bases and J by 5 bases; unmatched bases: 8. Here the CDR3 DNA reads TGCGCCAGCAGCCAGCAACCTACAGGGGGGTATGGCTACACCTTC. Its translation: CASSQQPTGGYGYTF.

V and J are TRBV28 and TRBJ1-2, with 9 bases that match TRBD1. V trimming: 3 bases; J trimming: 4 bases; junction bases outside the gene matches: 6. Germline assignment: CDR1 MDHEN and CDR2 SYDVKM. The CDR3 covers 15 residues. The CDR3 reads CASSLGTGLTYGYTF. Here the CDR3 DNA reads TGTGCCAGCAGTTTGGGGACAGGGTTAACCTATGGCTACACCTTC.

The chain uses TRBV11-2 and TRBJ1-2; D unresolved. The CDR3 is made up of 14 amino acids. Germline loops: CDR1 SGHAT, CDR2 FQNNGV. Trimming removed 1 base at V and 2 bases at J, with 8 bases between. CDR3 sequence (DNA): TGTGCCAGCAGCTTAGTTCCAGAAAACTATGGCTACACCTTC. Translation: CASSLVPENYGYTF.